These 10 T cell receptor beta chains share one sample of origin, sequenced in a study of cytomegalovirus exposure and HLA in healthy donors. PCR used 60 Vbeta primers and 13 Jbeta primers. Assay: immunoSEQ multiplex PCR; the TCRdb copy retains only in-frame clones and omits some. Seen here are around 120,000 clones, approximately 80% observed once, and the top ten hold 2.5% to 3.5%. Sequencing input: PBMCs. The receptors shown here come from a woman aged 40 to 50 in good health and CMV-seropositive.

There are a few counts of this clone. The chain links TRBV9 to TRBJ1-5, with 8 bases aligning to TRBD1. Germline loops: CDR1 SGDLS, CDR2 YYNGEE. This CDR3 contains 14 residues. Losses at the gene ends were 1 base for V and 4 bases for J; bases not matched to a gene: 1. CDR3 protein: CASSVRTGNQPQHF. CDR3 DNA sequence: TGTGCCAGCAGCGTACGGACAGGGAATCAGCCCCAGCATTTT.

This sequence joins TRBV11-3 and TRBJ2-5, with 10 bases lining up with TRBD1. CDR3 length: 14 amino acids. The junction had 4 bases not matched to a gene; V was cut back by 5 bases and J by 4 bases. From germline, CDR1 is SGHNT and CDR2 YENEEA. The CDR3 loop reads CASSPGQGRETQYF. CDR3 nucleotide sequence: TGTGCCAGCAGCCCGGGACAGGGGAGAGAGACCCAGTACTTC.

The chain recombines TRBV10-1 with TRBJ2-1; tentatively, D is TRBD2 (5 bases). The V gene lost 0 bases and the J gene lost 10 bases, with 13 bases spanning the gap. Germline lookup yields CDR1 WNHNN and CDR2 SYGVQD (reference sequence). The CDR3 runs 14 residues. CDR3 sequence: CASSESGGSGEQFF. DNA of the CDR3: TGCGCCAGCAGTGAGTCGGGCGGGTCAGGCGAGCAGTTCTTC.

The chain has TRBV7-2 and TRBJ1-1, with TRBD1 identical over 11 bases. V lost 5 bases and J lost 2; bases outside the gene matches: 4. Germline assignment: CDR1 SGHTA and CDR2 FQGNSA. This CDR3 is built from 15 residues. CDR3 sequence: CASSARTGGNTEAFF. CDR3 bases: TGTGCCAGCAGCGCCCGGACAGGGGGCAACACTGAAGCTTTCTTT.

This sequence joins TRBV11-2 and TRBJ2-6; 9 bases fit TRBD1. Germline CDR1 and CDR2: SGHAT and FQNNGV. Trimming took 8 bases from V and 1 from J; bases not matched to a gene: 6. The CDR3 runs to 16 residues. CDR3 amino acids: CASGQGSGSGANVLTF. Written as DNA, the CDR3 is TGTGCCAGCGGACAGGGGTCCGGGTCTGGGGCCAACGTCCTGACTTTC.

The count of this clone is one. The V and J genes are TRBV6-5 and TRBJ2-1; the match to TRBD1 covers 7 bases. This CDR3 has 14 amino acids. With 4 bases clipped from V and 9 bases from J, the junction kept 9 bases outside the gene matches. Germline-derived CDR1 and CDR2 are MNHEY and SVGAGI. In DNA, the CDR3 is TGTGCCAGCAGTTGGCGACAGGGTATAGGTGAGCAGTTCTTC. The encoded protein is CASSWRQGIGEQFF.

This rearrangement joins TRBV2 to TRBJ2-1; D is uncertain. The CDR3 runs to 16 residues. Germline-derived CDR1 and CDR2 are SNHLY and FYNNEI. Deletions cut 3 bases from V and 4 bases from J, with 16 bases between. The chain's CDR3 is CASSDYGRNLYNEQFF. The CDR3 coding sequence is TGTGCCAGCAGTGACTATGGTAGAAACCTATACAATGAGCAGTTCTTC.

This clone has just a few counts. The chain is built from TRBV5-1 and TRBJ1-2; tentative D call: TRBD1 (6 bases). Looked up from germline, CDR1 is SGHRS and CDR2 is YFSETQ. V lost 6 bases and J 1 base, leaving 13 bases between the germline ends. CDR3 size: 14 residues. In nucleotides, the CDR3 is TGCGCCAGCAAACAAACAGGGAATAACTATGGCTACACCTTC. It translates to CASKQTGNNYGYTF.

This chain links TRBV10-3 with TRBJ1-2, with 8 bases lining up with TRBD1. CDR1 is ENHRY and CDR2 is SYGVKD in the germline V gene. Trimming took 3 bases from V and 6 from J; bases not matched to a gene: 3. The CDR3 totals 13 residues. The CDR3 protein is CAISEDRGDGYTF. The CDR3 DNA sequence: TGTGCCATCAGTGAAGACAGGGGAGATGGCTACACCTTC.

The chain combines TRBV6-6 with TRBJ2-1, with 11 bases matching TRBD2. The CDR3 has 16 residues. Trimming cost V 7 bases and J 6 bases; bases outside gene matches: 11. In germline, CDR1 is MNHNY, CDR2 SVGAGI (reference sequence). The CDR3 nucleotides are TGTGCCAGCACTTCTCGCCTAGCGGGAGGCATCAATGAGCAGTTCTTC. Translation gives CASTSRLAGGINEQFF.